These 30 T cell receptor beta chains were sequenced from one sample in a study of T cells after yellow fever vaccination (dated by TCRdb to the late 2010s). Taken with the paper, the label for treatment or condition translates to: live attenuated yellow fever vaccine strain. The library was produced with 5' RACE. Sequencing took place on an Illumina HiSeq 2500. Using fastp trimming at Q25 and MiXCR clonotype assembly, TCRdb reanalyzed the public sequencing data and kept in-frame beta chains. Each CDR3 protein appears once, grouped with its most common genes and DNA. In this sample the table shows about 85,000 distinct CDR3 sequences, 10% to 15% of which occur a single time. Jointly, the top ten make up under 30% of the sample. Sample: CD8+ T cells not binding an NS4B(214-222) dextramer, sorted from PBMCs, taken 21 days after the first yellow fever vaccination. The sample's cell subset or site, from its label and the paper: NS4B epitope dextramer-negative CD8 T cells. The receptor set was obtained from a man between 18 and 29 years old who received the YFV17D yellow fever vaccine.

This clonotype has ten or more counts. This chain links TRBV6-5 with TRBJ2-7; 11 bases fit TRBD2. Germline V gives CDR1 MNHEY, CDR2 SVGAGI. Losses at the gene ends were 3 bases for V and 4 bases for J; bases not matched to a gene: 2. This CDR3 contains 14 residues. CDR3 region: CASSYTSGGYEQYF. CDR3 coding DNA: TGTGCCAGCAGTTATACTAGCGGGGGTTACGAGCAGTACTTC.

In its sample, this clonotype was seen a few times. The chain combines TRBV3-1 with TRBJ1-2; D is unclear. The CDR3 is made up of 14 amino acids. V was shortened by 0 bases and J by 2 bases, with 7 bases between the two germline ends. The germline V gene encodes CDR1 LGHDT and CDR2 YNNKEL (reference sequence). The CDR3 sequence is CASSQEVGNYGYTF. DNA for the CDR3: TGTGCCAGCAGCCAAGAGGTGGGAAACTATGGCTACACCTTC.

J is TRBJ1-2 and V is TRBV6-5; D is undetermined. V lost 2 bases and J lost 6, with 4 bases in between. Germline CDR1 is MNHEY and CDR2 is SVGAGI. This CDR3 region has 11 residues. The CDR3 nucleotides read TGTGCCAGCAGTTACGGAGATGGCTACACCTTC. Its protein product is CASSYGDGYTF.

This clonotype was counted between two and nine times. The rearrangement uses TRBV6-6 and TRBJ1-2, with D uncertain. V lost 2 bases to trimming and J lost 8 bases, with 6 bases between them. The CDR3 contains 11 residues. CDR1 and CDR2 (germline): MNHNY, SVGAGI (reference sequence). The CDR3 spells CASSYREGYTF. The CDR3 region has the DNA TGTGCCAGCAGTTACCGGGAGGGCTACACCTTC.

This clonotype has more than one count but fewer than ten. The chain joins TRBV7-2 to TRBJ1-5; D call uncertain. Trimming removed 3 bases from V and 8 bases from J, with 11 bases in between. The CDR3 length is 13 residues. CDR1 and CDR2 (germline): SGHTA, FQGNSA. CDR3 sequence reads: CASSFWGFEPQHF. CDR3 DNA sequence: TGTGCCAGCAGCTTTTGGGGATTCGAGCCCCAGCATTTT.

Comment on this clonotype: The conserved phenylalanine or tryptophan is not found at the CDR3 terminus, so this likely reflects a read error. The DNA is left out, because the CDR3 cannot be placed on it with certainty; the CDR3 is given as TCRdb lists it. The rearrangement joins TRBV21-1 to TRBJ2-1; the table's TRBD1 call for D was not verified on the DNA. TRBV21-1 is designated a pseudogene. The length of the CDR3 is 9 amino acids, counting both ends. CDR3 sequence reads: CASSKGDNV.

This clonotype has just a few counts. DNA for the CDR3: TGTGCCAGCAGTAGTCTACCCACGAACACCGGGGAGCTGTTTTTT. Amino acid sequence: CASSSLPTNTGELFF. V is TRBV27 and J is TRBJ2-2; D ambiguous. CDR3 length equals 15 residues. Germline CDR1 is MNHEY and CDR2 is SMNVEV (reference sequence). V was pared by 5 bases and J by 0 bases, with 10 bases between.

This clonotype appeared many times. This chain links TRBV12-3 or TRBV12-4 with TRBJ2-2; 7 nucleotides match TRBD1. The CDR3 is 15 amino acids. Germline trimming cut 5 bases from V and 2 bases from J; bases unmatched to any gene: 5. The CDR3: CASSLGTVNTGELFF. The CDR3, as DNA: TGTGCCAGCAGTCTTGGGACAGTTAACACCGGGGAGCTGTTTTTT.

This clonotype was seen a handful of times. The chain carries TRBV4-2 and TRBJ2-1; 8 bases are shared with TRBD2. V dropped 5 bases and J dropped 8; count of bases not matched to a gene: 11. CDR3 length: 15 amino acids. Per the germline V gene, CDR1 is LGHNA and CDR2 is YNFKEQ. CDR3 nucleotide sequence: TGTGCCAGCAGCGAAAGTGTCGGACTAGCCTATGAGCAGTTCTTC. Protein: CASSESVGLAYEQFF.

The rearrangement joins TRBV6-2 or TRBV6-3 to TRBJ2-5, with 12 nucleotides matching TRBD2. J was trimmed by 2 bases and V by 6 bases; bases with no gene match: 4. Germline CDR1 and CDR2: MNHEY and SVGEGT. The CDR3 sequence is 15 residues long. The CDR3 here is CASSRTSGGQETQYF. In DNA, the CDR3 is TGTGCCAGCAGCCGAACTAGCGGGGGGCAAGAGACCCAGTACTTC.

This clonotype turned up a few times. The chain is built from TRBV15 and TRBJ1-5; D not certain. This CDR3 region has 15 residues. V was cut by 5 bases and J by 0 bases, with 11 bases left in between. Germline CDR1 LNHNV, CDR2 YYDKDF (reference sequence). CDR3 coding DNA: TGTGCCACCAGCCTTAAAACACATAGCAATCAGCCCCAGCATTTT. It translates to CATSLKTHSNQPQHF.

The rearrangement joins TRBV6-1 to TRBJ2-7; D remains ambiguous. The length of the CDR3 is 15 residues. CDR1 MNHNS and CDR2 SASEGT come from the germline V gene. V lost 6 bases to trimming and J lost 4 bases, with 19 bases between them. The CDR3 reads CASRETRIVLYEQYV. CDR3 in DNA: TGTGCCAGCAGGGAGACACGGATCGTCCTTTACGAGCAGTACGTC.

This clonotype has ten or more counts. The chain carries TRBV5-1 and TRBJ1-1; D unresolved. V lost 7 bases and J lost 0, with 13 bases in between. Germline CDR1 SGHRS, CDR2 YFSETQ. The CDR3 runs 14 residues. In DNA form, the CDR3 reads TGCGCCAGCCACGAGACGAAGATGAACACTGAAGCTTTCTTT. This sequence encodes CASHETKMNTEAFF.

This clonotype was recorded many times. This chain joins TRBV27 and TRBJ2-2; 8 nucleotides agree with TRBD2. The germline V gene encodes CDR1 MNHEY and CDR2 SMNVEV (reference sequence). This CDR3 region has 16 residues. Unmatched junction bases numbered 8, after V lost 3 bases and J lost 5 bases. The DNA of the CDR3 is TGTGCCAGCAGTTTTATCGGGCTAGCGGGTACCGGGGAGCTGTTTTTT. This gives the protein CASSFIGLAGTGELFF.

The chain joins TRBV7-9 to TRBJ1-4; maybe TRBD1 (5 bases). Trimming stripped 5 bases from V and 3 bases from J, with 13 bases between. CDR1 and CDR2 from the germline V gene are SEHNR and FQNEAQ (reference sequence). This CDR3 comprises 15 residues. CDR3 sequence reads: CASSPHRGSNEKLFF. Written as DNA, the CDR3 is TGTGCCAGCAGCCCCCATCGGGGCTCTAATGAAAAACTGTTTTTT.

In DNA form, the CDR3 reads TGTGCCAGCAAACCCGAAAGGGGGACAGGGGAATCCTACGAGCAGTACGTC. This encodes CASKPERGTGESYEQYV. The chain has TRBV28 and TRBJ2-7; 10 bases match TRBD1. Germline assignment: CDR1 MDHEN and CDR2 SYDVKM. The CDR3 has 17 residues. With 7 bases clipped from V and 1 base from J, the junction kept 13 bases outside the gene matches.

V gene TRBV6-5 combines with J gene TRBJ1-5, with no clear D. Trimming shortened V by 0 bases and J by 4 bases, and 7 bases separated the two germline ends. Germline CDR1 is MNHEY and CDR2 is SVGAGI. The CDR3 runs to 14 residues. CDR3 residues: CASSYSNTNQPQHF. The CDR3 coding sequence is TGTGCCAGCAGTTACTCGAACACTAATCAGCCCCAGCATTTT.

This chain uses TRBV6-2 or TRBV6-3 with TRBJ1-6; D is undetermined. Germline lookup yields CDR1 MNHEY and CDR2 SVGEGT. V was trimmed by 6 bases and J by 10 bases, leaving 7 bases between them. The CDR3 spans 11 residues. The CDR3 nucleotides read TGTGCCAGCAGAGGCTGGTCACCCCTCCACTTT. Its protein product is CASRGWSPLHF.

This clonotype showed up just a few times. This rearrangement joins TRBV29-1 to TRBJ1-4, with D possibly being TRBD1 (6 bases). The ends were cut back, 6 bases at V and 8 bases at J, with 13 bases in the middle. The CDR3 has 12 residues. CDR1 is SQVTM, CDR2 ANQGSEA, per germline. The CDR3 coding sequence is TGCAGCGTAATCGAGGGGGGCGAAAAACTGTTTTTT. It yields the protein CSVIEGGEKLFF. Full variable domain (rest looked up from reference TRBV29-1 and TRBJ1-4): SAVISQKPSRDICQRGTSLTIQCQVDSQVTMMFWYRQQPGQSLTLIATANQGSEATYESGFVIDKFPISRPNLTFSTLTVSNMSPEDSSIYLCSVIEGGEKLFFGSGTQLSVL.

This clonotype was counted many times. The V call is TRBV3-1, the J call TRBJ2-1, with D perhaps TRBD1 (6 bases). The CDR3 is 17 residues long. V shed 3 bases and J shed 4 bases, with 19 bases lying between them. Per the germline V gene, CDR1 is LGHDT and CDR2 is YNNKEL (reference sequence). Here the CDR3 DNA reads TGTGCCAGCAGCCACCCCCAACCCCAGCAGGGGTACAATGAGCAGTTCTTC. It codes for CASSHPQPQQGYNEQFF.

This clonotype appeared a few times. This chain uses TRBV12-3 or TRBV12-4 with TRBJ2-7, with D possibly TRBD2 on 5 matching bases. The CDR3 consists of 13 residues. Between the trimmed V and J ends, which lost 2 bases and 3 bases, there was a span of 8 bases. This CDR3 is CASSLTAGYEQYF. The CDR3 nucleotides read TGTGCCAGCAGTTTAACGGCGGGCTACGAGCAGTACTTC.

This clonotype was detected only a few times. V and J are TRBV7-2 and TRBJ2-7; unclear D gene. The CDR3 has 13 residues. With 1 base removed from V and 5 bases from J, the gap between germline ends came to 9 bases. Germline CDR1 reads SGHTA; CDR2 reads FQGNSA. CDR3 bases: TGTGCCAGCAGCTTAGGGGCTGTGAACGAGCAGTACTTC. This encodes CASSLGAVNEQYF.

There are a few counts of this clonotype. The genes are TRBV4-3 and TRBJ2-3, with D possibly matching TRBD1 (5 bases). V lost 3 bases and J lost 0, with 16 bases in between. CDR1 is LGHNA and CDR2 is YSLEER in the germline V gene. The CDR3 spans 17 residues. CDR3 nucleotide sequence: TGCGCCAGCAGCCAGGGGCCGGAATGGTCTAGCACAGATACGCAGTATTTT. Translating gives CASSQGPEWSSTDTQYF.

The genes are TRBV5-1 and TRBJ2-1; D is uncertain. The CDR3 totals 13 residues. V lost 3 bases, J lost 4 bases, and 8 bases lay in between. Per germline, CDR1 SGHRS and CDR2 YFSETQ. CDR3 amino acids: CASSYDQYNEQFF. CDR3 sequence (DNA): TGCGCCAGCAGCTACGATCAGTACAATGAGCAGTTCTTC. The full variable domain, completed using reference TRBV5-1 and TRBJ2-1, is KAGVTQTPRYLIKTRGQQVTLSCSPISGHRSVSWYQQTPGQGLQFLFEYFSETQRNKGNFPGRFSGRQFSNSRSEMNVSTLELGDSALYLCASSYDQYNEQFFGPGTRLTVL.

This clonotype was observed a few times. The chain links TRBV6-1 to TRBJ2-1; 12 bases fit TRBD2. This CDR3 contains 16 residues. Germline CDR1 reads MNHNS; CDR2 reads SASEGT. The V gene end was trimmed by 8 bases and the J gene end by 7 bases; junction bases not matched to a gene: 12. As DNA, the CDR3 is TGTGCCAGCGCACCCCTCGGACTAGCGGGGTATAATGAGCAGTTCTTC. It encodes CASAPLGLAGYNEQFF.

The gene calls are TRBV4-1 and TRBJ1-5; D possibly corresponds to TRBD1 (5 bases). Looked up from germline, CDR1 is MGHRA and CDR2 is YSYEKL. V lost 0 bases to trimming and J lost 6 bases, with 15 bases between them. The CDR3 consists of 16 residues. The CDR3 bases are TGCGCCAGCAGCCAAGAGCACAGGCCTCCTGGTCAGCCCCAGCATTTT. Protein sequence: CASSQEHRPPGQPQHF.

V is TRBV30 and J is TRBJ2-3; D gene uncertain. CDR1 and CDR2 from the germline V gene are GTSNPN and SVGIG (reference sequence). V lost 0 bases and J lost 7, with 2 bases in between. This CDR3 is built from 10 residues. The CDR3 protein is CAWSVNTQYF. The CDR3 DNA is TGTGCCTGGAGTGTGAATACGCAGTATTTT.

This clonotype was counted between two and nine times. This chain connects TRBV5-1 to TRBJ2-7; no definite D call. Between the trimmed V and J ends, which lost 4 bases and 2 bases, there was a span of 13 bases. The CDR3 is 14 residues long. Germline values: CDR1 SGHRS, CDR2 YFSETQ. The CDR3 is CASSHLPIPYEQYF. The CDR3, as DNA: TGCGCCAGCAGCCATCTCCCCATTCCCTACGAGCAGTACTTC. The whole variable domain, remainder taken from reference TRBV5-1 and TRBJ2-7, is KAGVTQTPRYLIKTRGQQVTLSCSPISGHRSVSWYQQTPGQGLQFLFEYFSETQRNKGNFPGRFSGRQFSNSRSEMNVSTLELGDSALYLCASSHLPIPYEQYFGPGTRLTVT.

The V call is TRBV9, the J call TRBJ2-1; unclear D gene. Germline assignment: CDR1 SGDLS and CDR2 YYNGEE. V lost 4 bases and J 2 bases, leaving 16 bases between the germline ends. The CDR3 runs to 16 residues. CDR3 loop: CASSPRGRFAYNEQFF. The DNA of the CDR3 is TGTGCCAGCAGCCCTCGTGGACGCTTCGCCTACAATGAGCAGTTCTTC.

This clonotype was seen at least ten times. V is TRBV29-1 and J is TRBJ2-1, with 9 bases fitting TRBD1. The junction had 8 bases not matched to a gene; V was cut back by 0 bases and J by 5 bases. CDR1 is SQVTM and CDR2 is ANQGSEA in the germline V gene. The CDR3 sequence is 16 residues long. For the CDR3, the DNA is TGCAGCGTTGAAGACTCGGACAGGGGAACGGACAATGAGCAGTTCTTC. Translated: CSVEDSDRGTDNEQFF.